Shown below are 14 T cell receptor beta chains from a single sample sequenced in a study of blood T cells in healthy people across ages. PCR was performed a second time for about 7 to 12 cycles using a sample-barcoded 5' primer and a J-beta primer mix. MiXCR, applied by TCRdb to the 5' RACE reads, yields one record per CDR3 protein. The data contain 1.5 million or so distinct CDR3 sequences, approximately 40% of them singletons. The sequenced sample consisted of blood. Every receptor here comes from a woman between 18 and 29 years old in good health.

This clonotype was observed a handful of times. V gene TRBV20-1 combines with J gene TRBJ1-5, with no clear D. Trimming took off 2 bases at V and 2 bases at J, with 10 bases between the two ends. This CDR3 spans 14 amino acids. Germline V lookup: CDR1 DFQATT, CDR2 SNEGSKA (reference sequence). CDR3 protein: CSARYPGGNQPQHF. The CDR3 bases are TGCAGTGCTAGATACCCTGGGGGCAATCAGCCCCAGCATTTT.

In its sample, this clonotype was seen a few times. This rearrangement joins TRBV20-1 to TRBJ1-2; 8 nucleotides align to TRBD1. J was trimmed by 5 bases and V by 6 bases; bases with no gene match: 14. CDR3 length: 15 amino acids. Germline-derived CDR1 and CDR2 are DFQATT and SNEGSKA (reference sequence). The CDR3 sequence: CSAWTGLGADYGYTF. The CDR3 nucleotides read TGCAGTGCCTGGACAGGGCTGGGGGCCGATTATGGCTACACCTTC.

This clonotype has more than one count but fewer than ten. The V and J genes are TRBV20-1 and TRBJ1-2; D might be TRBD1 (5 bases). CDR3 length: 12 amino acids. The ends were cut back, 0 bases at V and 8 bases at J, with 10 bases in the middle. CDR1 and CDR2 (germline): DFQATT, SNEGSKA (reference sequence). CDR3 nucleotides: TGCAGTGCTAGAGATGCGGGGGGGGGCTACACCTTC. This sequence encodes CSARDAGGGYTF.

This clonotype appeared a few times. The genes are TRBV4-1 and TRBJ1-5; 8 bases map to TRBD1. V dropped 0 bases and J dropped 2; count of bases not matched to a gene: 3. Looked up from germline, CDR1 is MGHRA and CDR2 is YSYEKL. The CDR3 runs to 16 residues. Here the CDR3 DNA reads TGCGCCAGCAGCCAAGATCCGGACAGGGGCAATCAGCCCCAGCATTTT. Translating it yields CASSQDPDRGNQPQHF.

The rearrangement uses TRBV28 and TRBJ1-1; D ambiguous. Between the trimmed V and J ends, which lost 5 bases and 4 bases, there was a span of 11 bases. CDR1 and CDR2 from the germline V gene are MDHEN and SYDVKM. There are 13 residues in the CDR3. The CDR3 spells CASSLGLFTEAFF. The CDR3, as DNA: TGTGCCAGCAGTCTGGGGTTGTTCACTGAAGCTTTCTTT.

As DNA, the CDR3 is TGTGCCAGCAGCCGGGATAGGGGGCGCGAGGATACGCAGTATTTT. It is translated as CASSRDRGREDTQYF. The chain combines TRBV25-1 with TRBJ2-3; 7 bases fit TRBD1. V lost 6 bases and J lost 6; bases outside the gene matches: 12. Germline values: CDR1 MGHDK, CDR2 SYGVNS. The CDR3 length is 15 residues.

The V call is TRBV12-3 or TRBV12-4, the J call TRBJ1-6, with D possibly being TRBD1 (6 bases). Trimming removed 10 bases at V and 6 bases at J, with 16 bases between. The CDR3 runs 14 residues. This CDR3 reads CATTGGRSNSPLHF. CDR3 coding DNA: TGTGCCACCACGGGGGGGCGAAGTAATTCACCCCTCCACTTT.

The rearrangement links TRBV6-5 to TRBJ1-2, with D unresolved. The germline V and J ends were trimmed by 0 bases and 5 bases, with 10 bases remaining between them. The germline gives CDR1 MNHEY, CDR2 SVGAGI. This CDR3 is 14 amino acids long. Written as DNA, the CDR3 is TGTGCCAGCAGTTACTCGAAGACCGAGTATGGCTACACCTTC. Translation gives CASSYSKTEYGYTF.

Only one count was recorded for this clonotype. The chain has TRBV20-1 and TRBJ1-1; D gene unclear. Trimming took 6 bases from V and 0 from J, leaving 11 bases between them. Germline CDR1 DFQATT, CDR2 SNEGSKA (reference sequence). There are 13 residues in the CDR3. CDR3 protein: CSAFGPLNTEAFF. CDR3 coding DNA: TGCAGTGCCTTCGGACCACTGAACACTGAAGCTTTCTTT.

This clonotype was counted between two and nine times. The V and J genes are TRBV7-2 and TRBJ2-1, with D possibly TRBD2 on 6 matching bases. V lost 6 bases and J 0 bases, leaving 12 bases between the germline ends. From germline, CDR1 is SGHTA and CDR2 FQGNSA. This CDR3 is built from 15 residues. CDR3 amino acids: CASRVSGSSYNEQFF. The CDR3, as DNA: TGTGCCAGCAGGGTTAGCGGAAGCTCCTACAATGAGCAGTTCTTC.

This clonotype has more than one count but fewer than ten. This chain joins TRBV4-1 and TRBJ2-3, with D unresolved. This CDR3 has 12 residues. In germline, CDR1 is MGHRA, CDR2 YSYEKL. V was pared by 4 bases and J by 8 bases, with 10 bases between. The CDR3 DNA sequence: TGCGCCAGCAGCCCAATGAGTGGTACGCAGTATTTT. It yields the protein CASSPMSGTQYF.

The chain joins TRBV20-1 to TRBJ2-7, with a possible D match to TRBD2 (7 bases). The CDR3 extends over 13 amino acids. Trimming cost V 6 bases and J 2 bases, with 14 bases left between them. CDR1 and CDR2 from the germline V gene are DFQATT and SNEGSKA (reference sequence). In DNA, the CDR3 is TGCAGTGCCCAAAGGGGGGGAACCTACGAGCAGTACTTC. It specifies CSAQRGGTYEQYF.

This clonotype was observed once. The chain uses TRBV2 and TRBJ2-1, with D tentatively TRBD2 (5 bases). Trimming pared 2 bases from V and 7 bases from J, leaving 9 bases between. This CDR3 has 13 amino acids. CDR1 is SNHLY, CDR2 FYNNEI, per germline. The CDR3 here is CASSERRANEQFF. The CDR3 DNA follows: TGTGCCAGCAGTGAACGGCGGGCAAATGAGCAGTTCTTC.

CDR3 bases: TGCGCCAGCAGCCCGATTAGCGGGGGGGCCGGGAATGAGCAGTTCTTC. As protein: CASSPISGGAGNEQFF. The chain joins TRBV5-1 to TRBJ2-1; 11 nucleotides match TRBD2. Germline-derived CDR1 and CDR2 are SGHRS and YFSETQ. The CDR3 is made up of 16 amino acids. The V gene end was trimmed by 4 bases and the J gene end by 7 bases; junction bases not matched to a gene: 10.